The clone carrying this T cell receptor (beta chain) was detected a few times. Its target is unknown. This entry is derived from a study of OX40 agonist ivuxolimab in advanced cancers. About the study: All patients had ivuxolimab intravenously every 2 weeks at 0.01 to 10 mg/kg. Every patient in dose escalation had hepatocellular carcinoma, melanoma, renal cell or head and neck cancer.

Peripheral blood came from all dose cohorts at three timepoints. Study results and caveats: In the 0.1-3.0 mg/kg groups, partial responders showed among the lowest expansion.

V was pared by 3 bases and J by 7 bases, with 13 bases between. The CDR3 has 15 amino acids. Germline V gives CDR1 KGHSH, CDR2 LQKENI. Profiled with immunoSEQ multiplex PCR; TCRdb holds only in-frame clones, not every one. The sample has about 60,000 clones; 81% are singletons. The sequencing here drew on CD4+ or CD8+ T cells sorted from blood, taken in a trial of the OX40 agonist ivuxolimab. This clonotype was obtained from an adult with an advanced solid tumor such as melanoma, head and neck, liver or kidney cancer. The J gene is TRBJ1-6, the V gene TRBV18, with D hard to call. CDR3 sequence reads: CASSPKTLGNSPLHF. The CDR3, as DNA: TGTGCCAGCTCACCGAAGACCTTGGGCAATTCACCCCTCCACTTT.